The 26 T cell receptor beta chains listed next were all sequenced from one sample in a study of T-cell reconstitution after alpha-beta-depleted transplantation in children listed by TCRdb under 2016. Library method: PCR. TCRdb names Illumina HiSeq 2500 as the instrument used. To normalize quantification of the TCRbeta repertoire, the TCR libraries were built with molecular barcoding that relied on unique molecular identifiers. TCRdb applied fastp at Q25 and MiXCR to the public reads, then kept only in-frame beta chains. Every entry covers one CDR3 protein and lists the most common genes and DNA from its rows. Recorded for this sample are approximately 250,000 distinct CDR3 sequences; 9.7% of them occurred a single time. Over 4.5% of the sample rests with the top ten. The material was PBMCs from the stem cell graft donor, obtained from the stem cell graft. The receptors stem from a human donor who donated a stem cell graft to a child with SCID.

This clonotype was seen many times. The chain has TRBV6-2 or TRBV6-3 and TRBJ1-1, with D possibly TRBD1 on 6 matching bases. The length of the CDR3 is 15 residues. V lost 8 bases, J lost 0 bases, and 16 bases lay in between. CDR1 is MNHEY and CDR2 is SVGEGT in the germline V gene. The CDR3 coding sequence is TGTGCCAGCGGGGACGGGGGGGCAATGAACACTGAAGCTTTCTTT. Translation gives CASGDGGAMNTEAFF.

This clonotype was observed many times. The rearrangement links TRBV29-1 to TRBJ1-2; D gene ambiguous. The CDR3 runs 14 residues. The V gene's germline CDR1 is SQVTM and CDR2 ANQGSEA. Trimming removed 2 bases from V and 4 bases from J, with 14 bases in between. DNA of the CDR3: TGCAGCGTTGAACCCCGGGCCGGCGGCTATGGCTACACCTTC. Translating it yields CSVEPRAGGYGYTF.

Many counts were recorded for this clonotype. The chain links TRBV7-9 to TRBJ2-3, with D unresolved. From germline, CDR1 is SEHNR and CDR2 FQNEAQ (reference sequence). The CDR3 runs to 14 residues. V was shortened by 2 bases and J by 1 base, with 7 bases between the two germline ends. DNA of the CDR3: TGTGCCAGCAGCTTAATGCAGGGCACAGATACGCAGTATTTT. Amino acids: CASSLMQGTDTQYF.

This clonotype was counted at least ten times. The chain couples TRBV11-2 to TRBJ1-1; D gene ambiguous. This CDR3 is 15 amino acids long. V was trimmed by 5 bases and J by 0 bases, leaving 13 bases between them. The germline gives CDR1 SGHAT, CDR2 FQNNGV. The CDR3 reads CASSPPKGLNTEAFF. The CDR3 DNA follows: TGTGCCAGCAGCCCCCCAAAAGGGTTGAACACTGAAGCTTTCTTT. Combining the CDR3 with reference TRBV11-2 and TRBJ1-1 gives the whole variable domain EAGVAQSPRYKIIEKRQSVAFWCNPISGHATLYWYQQILGQGPKLLIQFQNNGVVDDSQLPKDRFSAERLKGVDSTLKIQPAKLEDSAVYLCASSPPKGLNTEAFFGQGTRLTVV.

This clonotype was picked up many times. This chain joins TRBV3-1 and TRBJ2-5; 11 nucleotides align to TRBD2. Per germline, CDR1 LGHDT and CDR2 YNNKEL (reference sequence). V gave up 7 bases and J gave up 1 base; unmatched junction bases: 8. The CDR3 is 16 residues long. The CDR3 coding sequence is TGTGCCAGCAACCCAACTAGCGGGGGCCGCCAAGAGACCCAGTACTTC. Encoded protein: CASNPTSGGRQETQYF.

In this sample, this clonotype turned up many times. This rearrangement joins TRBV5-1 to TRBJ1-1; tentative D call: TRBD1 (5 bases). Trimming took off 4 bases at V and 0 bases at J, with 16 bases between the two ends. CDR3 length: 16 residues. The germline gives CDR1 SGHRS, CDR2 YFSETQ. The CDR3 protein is CASSPTGQVMNTEAFF. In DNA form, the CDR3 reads TGCGCCAGCAGCCCGACGGGGCAGGTCATGAACACTGAAGCTTTCTTT.

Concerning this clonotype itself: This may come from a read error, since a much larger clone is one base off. As DNA, the CDR3 is TGTGCCAGCATCTTAGGGGGCGGCAGTACCTACGAGCAGTACTTC. Translation: CASILGGGSTYEQYF. The V and J genes are TRBV7-6 and TRBJ2-7, with TRBD1 matching 7 bases. CDR3 size: 15 residues. CDR1 and CDR2 from the germline V gene are SGHVS and FNYEAQ.

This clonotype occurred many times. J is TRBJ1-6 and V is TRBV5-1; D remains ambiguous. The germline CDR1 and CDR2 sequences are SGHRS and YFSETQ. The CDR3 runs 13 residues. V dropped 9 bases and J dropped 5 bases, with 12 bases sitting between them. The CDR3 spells CATRTDDNSPLHF. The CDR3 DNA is TGCGCCACCAGGACTGATGATAATTCACCCCTCCACTTT. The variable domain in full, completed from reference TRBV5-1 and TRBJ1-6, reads KAGVTQTPRYLIKTRGQQVTLSCSPISGHRSVSWYQQTPGQGLQFLFEYFSETQRNKGNFPGRFSGRQFSNSRSEMNVSTLELGDSALYLCATRTDDNSPLHFGNGTRLTVT.

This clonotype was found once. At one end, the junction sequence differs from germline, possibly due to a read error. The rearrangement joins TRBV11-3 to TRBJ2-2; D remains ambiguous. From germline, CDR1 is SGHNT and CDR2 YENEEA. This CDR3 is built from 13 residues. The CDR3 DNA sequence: TGTGCCAGCTGCGTACGGATCACCGAGGAGCTGTTTTTT. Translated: CASCVRITEELFF.

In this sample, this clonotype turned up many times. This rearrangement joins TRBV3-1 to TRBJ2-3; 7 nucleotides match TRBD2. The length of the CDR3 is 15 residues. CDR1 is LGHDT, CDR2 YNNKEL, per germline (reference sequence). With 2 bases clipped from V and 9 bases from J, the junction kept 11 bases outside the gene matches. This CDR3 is CASSQPREGLWTQYF. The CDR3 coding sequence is TGTGCCAGCAGCCAACCCCGTGAGGGACTATGGACGCAGTATTTT.

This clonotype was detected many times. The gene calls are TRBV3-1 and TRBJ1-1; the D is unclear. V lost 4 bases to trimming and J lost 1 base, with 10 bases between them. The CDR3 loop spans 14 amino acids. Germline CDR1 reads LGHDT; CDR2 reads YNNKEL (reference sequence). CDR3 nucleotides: TGTGCCAGCAGCCCCGGGCTGGCGAACACTGAAGCTTTCTTT. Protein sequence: CASSPGLANTEAFF. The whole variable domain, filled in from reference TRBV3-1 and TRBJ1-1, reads DTAVSQTPKYLVTQMGNDKSIKCEQNLGHDTMYWYKQDSKKFLKIMFSYNNKELIINETVPNRFSPKSPDKAHLNLHINSLELGDSAVYFCASSPGLANTEAFFGQGTRLTVV.

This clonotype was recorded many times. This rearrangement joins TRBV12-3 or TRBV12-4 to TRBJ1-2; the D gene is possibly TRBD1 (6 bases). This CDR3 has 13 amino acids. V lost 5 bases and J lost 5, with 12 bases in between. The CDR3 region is CASSPQGTYGYTF. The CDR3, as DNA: TGTGCCAGCAGTCCACAGGGTACATATGGCTACACCTTC.

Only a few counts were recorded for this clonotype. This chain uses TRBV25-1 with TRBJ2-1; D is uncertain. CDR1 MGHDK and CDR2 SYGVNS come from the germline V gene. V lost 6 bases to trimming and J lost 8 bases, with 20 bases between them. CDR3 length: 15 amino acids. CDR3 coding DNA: TGTGCCAGCAGCCCCCCCGCCCAGCCCTCCGATGAGCAGTTCTTC. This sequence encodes CASSPPAQPSDEQFF.

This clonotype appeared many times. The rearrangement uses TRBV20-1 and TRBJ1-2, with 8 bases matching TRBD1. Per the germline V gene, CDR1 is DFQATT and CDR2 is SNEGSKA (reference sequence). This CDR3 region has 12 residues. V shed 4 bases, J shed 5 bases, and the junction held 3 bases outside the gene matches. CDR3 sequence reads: CSAIRTGYGYTF. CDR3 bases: TGCAGTGCTATCCGGACAGGGTATGGCTACACCTTC.

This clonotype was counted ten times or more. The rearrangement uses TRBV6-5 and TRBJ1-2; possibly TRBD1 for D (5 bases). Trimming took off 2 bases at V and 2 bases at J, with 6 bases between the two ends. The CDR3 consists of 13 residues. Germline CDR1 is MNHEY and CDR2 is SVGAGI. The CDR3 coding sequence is TGTGCCAGCAGTTACGGGGGGAACTATGGCTACACCTTC. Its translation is CASSYGGNYGYTF.

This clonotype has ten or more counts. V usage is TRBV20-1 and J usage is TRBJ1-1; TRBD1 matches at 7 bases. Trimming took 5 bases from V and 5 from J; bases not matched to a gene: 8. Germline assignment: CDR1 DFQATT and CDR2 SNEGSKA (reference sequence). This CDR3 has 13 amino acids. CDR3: CSAPDRRRTEAFF. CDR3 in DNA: TGCAGTGCTCCGGACAGGAGAAGGACTGAAGCTTTCTTT.

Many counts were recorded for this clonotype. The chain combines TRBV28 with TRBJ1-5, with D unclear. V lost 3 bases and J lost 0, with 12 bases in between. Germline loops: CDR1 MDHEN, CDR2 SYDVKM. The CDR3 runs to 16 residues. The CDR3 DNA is TGTGCCAGCAGTTTGCTCGACACCTTTAGCAATCAGCCCCAGCATTTT. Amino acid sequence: CASSLLDTFSNQPQHF.

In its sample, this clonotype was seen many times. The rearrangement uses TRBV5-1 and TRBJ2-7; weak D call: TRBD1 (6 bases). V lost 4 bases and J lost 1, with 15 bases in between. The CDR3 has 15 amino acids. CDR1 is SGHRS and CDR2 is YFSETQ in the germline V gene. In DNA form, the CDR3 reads TGCGCCAGCAGCCACCGACAGACAGGATCCTACGAGCAGTACTTC. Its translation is CASSHRQTGSYEQYF.

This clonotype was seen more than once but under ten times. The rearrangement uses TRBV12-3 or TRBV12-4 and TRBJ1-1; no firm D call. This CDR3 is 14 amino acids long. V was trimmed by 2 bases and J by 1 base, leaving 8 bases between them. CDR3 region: CASSLKAGNTEAFF. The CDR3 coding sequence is TGTGCCAGCAGTTTAAAGGCGGGGAACACTGAAGCTTTCTTT.

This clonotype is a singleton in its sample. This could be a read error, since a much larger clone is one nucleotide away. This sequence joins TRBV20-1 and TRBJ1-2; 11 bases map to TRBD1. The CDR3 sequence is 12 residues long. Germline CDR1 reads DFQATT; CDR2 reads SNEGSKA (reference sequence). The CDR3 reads CCADRGRGGYTF. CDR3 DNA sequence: TGCTGCGCGGACAGGGGGCGGGGTGGCTACACCTTC.

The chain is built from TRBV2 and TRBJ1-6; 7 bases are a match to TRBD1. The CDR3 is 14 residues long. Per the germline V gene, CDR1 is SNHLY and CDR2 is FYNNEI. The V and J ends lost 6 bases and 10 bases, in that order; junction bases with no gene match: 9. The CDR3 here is CASRGDSDFSPLHF. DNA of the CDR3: TGTGCCAGCAGGGGGGACAGCGATTTCTCACCCCTCCACTTT.

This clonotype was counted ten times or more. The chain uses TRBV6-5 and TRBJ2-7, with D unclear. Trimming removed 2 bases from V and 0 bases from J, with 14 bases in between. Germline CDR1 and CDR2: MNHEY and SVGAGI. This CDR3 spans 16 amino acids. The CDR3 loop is CASSYAMDRPSYEQYF. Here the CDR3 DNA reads TGTGCCAGCAGTTACGCGATGGACCGGCCCTCCTACGAGCAGTACTTC.

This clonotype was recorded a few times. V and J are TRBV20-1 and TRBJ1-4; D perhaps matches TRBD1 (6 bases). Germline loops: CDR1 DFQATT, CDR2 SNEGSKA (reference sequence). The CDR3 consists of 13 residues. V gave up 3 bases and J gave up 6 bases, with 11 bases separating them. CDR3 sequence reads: CSARRGADEKLFF. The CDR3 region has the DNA TGCAGTGCTAGGAGGGGGGCGGATGAAAAACTGTTTTTT.

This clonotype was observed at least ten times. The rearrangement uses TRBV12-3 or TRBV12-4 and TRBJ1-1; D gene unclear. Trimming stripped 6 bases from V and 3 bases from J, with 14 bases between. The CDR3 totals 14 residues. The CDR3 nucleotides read TGTGCCAGCAGCCATCGGGGAGAAGACACTGAAGCTTTCTTT. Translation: CASSHRGEDTEAFF.

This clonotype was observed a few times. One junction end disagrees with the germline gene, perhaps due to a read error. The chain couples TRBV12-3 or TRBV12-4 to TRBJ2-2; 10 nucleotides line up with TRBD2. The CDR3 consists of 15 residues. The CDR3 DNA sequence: TGTGCCAGCAGTATAGCGGGGGGGAACACCGGGGAGCTGTTTTTT. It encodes CASSIAGGNTGELFF.

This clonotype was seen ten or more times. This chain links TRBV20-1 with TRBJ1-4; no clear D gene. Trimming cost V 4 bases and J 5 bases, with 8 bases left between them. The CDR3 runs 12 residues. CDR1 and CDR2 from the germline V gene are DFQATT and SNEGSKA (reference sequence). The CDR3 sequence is CSAIRLNEKLFF. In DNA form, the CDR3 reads TGCAGTGCTATAAGGTTAAATGAAAAACTGTTTTTT.